A single sample is the source of the 12 T cell receptor beta chains below, sequenced in a study of blood T cell repertoires in COVID-19. Measured with immunoSEQ multiplex PCR; TCRdb has only the in-frame clones, and not every one. The sample lists about 160,000 clones; just over 90% were seen once. The material sequenced was peripheral blood. All receptors derive from a man aged 18 to 30 with acute or convalescent COVID-19.

The chain has TRBV10-1 and TRBJ2-3; 8 positions match TRBD2. This CDR3 region has 13 residues. The ends lost 5 bases at V and 4 bases at J; junction bases unmatched: 2. CDR1 is WNHNN, CDR2 SYGVQD, per germline (reference sequence). The CDR3 sequence is CASSSGSADTQYF. The DNA of the CDR3 is TGCGCCAGCAGTAGCGGGAGCGCAGATACGCAGTATTTT.

The chain uses TRBV30 and TRBJ1-3; possible D gene TRBD1, 6 bases. The V gene lost 4 bases and the J gene lost 0 bases, with 16 bases spanning the gap. Germline V CDR1 and CDR2: GTSNPN, SVGIG (reference sequence). The CDR3 is 16 amino acids. The CDR3 region is CAWKDPRTVSGNTIYF. The CDR3 nucleotides are TGTGCCTGGAAGGATCCTCGGACAGTCTCTGGAAACACCATATATTTT.

The chain combines TRBV2 with TRBJ1-4, with 7 bases aligning to TRBD1. The CDR3 length is 13 residues. With V trimmed by 6 bases and J by 7 bases, 5 bases remained unmatched. CDR1 is SNHLY and CDR2 is FYNNEI in the germline V gene. In DNA form, the CDR3 reads TGTGCCAGCAGCGGCGCAGGGGGTGAAAAACTGTTTTTT. Translating it yields CASSGAGGEKLFF.

The chain employs TRBV5-1 and TRBJ1-1; D is uncertain. This CDR3 contains 14 residues. Between the trimmed V and J ends, which lost 4 bases and 3 bases, there was a span of 13 bases. The germline CDR1 and CDR2 sequences are SGHRS and YFSETQ. CDR3 loop: CASSLSGFDTEAFF. The CDR3 DNA reads TGCGCCAGCAGCCTATCAGGTTTTGACACTGAAGCTTTCTTT.

The chain employs TRBV5-4 and TRBJ1-3; maybe TRBD1 (5 bases). Between the trimmed V and J ends, which lost 7 bases and 0 bases, there was a span of 11 bases. The germline V gene encodes CDR1 SGHNT and CDR2 YYREEE (reference sequence). The CDR3 is 14 residues long. This CDR3 is CASQDRSSGNTIYF. Written as DNA, the CDR3 is TGTGCCAGCCAAGACAGAAGCTCTGGAAACACCATATATTTT. Drawing the rest from reference TRBV5-4 and TRBJ1-3, the complete variable domain is ETGVTQSPTHLIKTRGQQVTLRCSSQSGHNTVSWYQQALGQGPQFIFQYYREEENGRGNFPPRFSGLQFPNYSSELNVNALELDDSALYLCASQDRSSGNTIYFGEGSWLTVV.

V is TRBV5-1 and J is TRBJ2-1, with TRBD2 matching 9 bases. The CDR3 is 16 amino acids. Per the germline V gene, CDR1 is SGHRS and CDR2 is YFSETQ. The trim removed 1 base at V and 7 bases at J, leaving 9 bases unmatched. CDR3 region: CASSLSSGTSPNEQFF. CDR3 in DNA: TGCGCCAGCAGCTTGTCTTCCGGGACTAGCCCAAATGAGCAGTTCTTC.

This chain's CDR3 is CASSARASGSFNEQFF. Written as DNA, the CDR3 is TGTGCCAGCTCCGCCCGGGCTAGCGGAAGTTTCAATGAGCAGTTCTTC. The V call is TRBV18, the J call TRBJ2-1; TRBD2 matches at 7 bases. The CDR3 consists of 16 residues. V shed 6 bases and J 6 bases; nucleotides not matched to a gene: 14. Per germline, CDR1 KGHSH and CDR2 LQKENI.

This clone was detected only a few times. The gene calls are TRBV28 and TRBJ1-2, with TRBD1 matching over 8 bases. The V segment lost 2 bases and the J segment 4 bases; nucleotides outside the gene matches: 3. The CDR3 totals 14 residues. Germline V gene data show CDR1 as MDHEN and CDR2 as SYDVKM. The CDR3, as DNA: TGTGCCAGCAGTTTAAGGGACAGGCCCTATGGCTACACCTTC. It translates to CASSLRDRPYGYTF.

The chain carries TRBV14 and TRBJ2-5, with D tentatively TRBD1 (5 bases). The CDR3 extends over 15 amino acids. Germline CDR1 reads SGHDN; CDR2 reads FVKESK. V was clipped by 3 bases and J by 1 base, with 12 bases between them. Written as DNA, the CDR3 is TGTGCCAGCAGCCATGCCAGGGTATTCCAAGAGACCCAGTACTTC. Residues: CASSHARVFQETQYF.

Only a few counts were recorded for this clone. The V and J genes are TRBV19 and TRBJ1-1; D is possibly TRBD1 (6 bases). V was cut by 2 bases and J by 6 bases, with 10 bases left in between. Germline V lookup: CDR1 LNHDA, CDR2 SQIVND (reference sequence). The CDR3 runs 13 residues. The CDR3 sequence: CASSIIRGPEAFF. The CDR3 DNA reads TGTGCCAGTAGTATAATCAGGGGACCTGAAGCTTTCTTT.

The V gene is TRBV30, the J gene TRBJ1-5, with 7 bases aligning to TRBD1. The CDR3 is made up of 15 amino acids. The J segment lost 4 bases and the V segment lost 5 bases, leaving 11 bases of the junction unmatched. The germline CDR1 and CDR2 sequences are GTSNPN and SVGIG (reference sequence). The CDR3 sequence: CAWGEQGKGNQPQHF. In nucleotides, the CDR3 is TGTGCCTGGGGCGAACAGGGGAAAGGTAATCAGCCCCAGCATTTT.

The gene calls are TRBV7-9 and TRBJ1-6, with 11 bases identical to TRBD1. Germline CDR1 and CDR2: SEHNR and FQNEAQ (reference sequence). V was pared by 0 bases and J by 9 bases, with 7 bases of the junction left unmatched. The CDR3 length is 17 residues. The CDR3: CASSLARGQGGSSPLHF. Here the CDR3 DNA reads TGTGCCAGCAGCTTAGCCCGGGGACAGGGGGGAAGTTCACCCCTCCACTTT.